Below are 6 T cell receptor beta chains sequenced from a single sample in a study of T cells in Graves' hyperthyroidism and ophthalmopathy. Amplification yielded TCR beta CDR3 regions, with RNA transcripts as the source. First-round RT-PCR with HTBI primers amplified the TCR CDR3 region. TCRdb processed the multiplex PCR reads anew with MiXCR; each CDR3 protein has one entry. Here the sample spans about half a million distinct CDR3 sequences, approximately 23% being singletons. Sequenced input: blood. The source is a woman between 65 and 79 years old with Graves' ophthalmopathy.

This clonotype was seen more than once but under ten times. The chain employs TRBV18 and TRBJ2-1; either TRBD1 or TRBD2 may supply D (5 bases each). CDR1 is KGHSH, CDR2 LQKENI, per germline. This CDR3 is built from 12 residues. V lost 4 bases, J lost 16 bases, and 17 bases lay in between. This chain's CDR3 is CASSLEIGTYFF. The CDR3 nucleotides are TGTGCCAGCTCACTGGAGATAGGGACCTACTTCTTC.

Comment on this clonotype: A much more abundant neighbour one base away suggests this may be a read error. This chain connects TRBV29-1 to TRBJ2-7; the match to TRBD1 covers 12 bases. The CDR3 totals 14 residues. CDR1 is SQVTM and CDR2 is ANQGSEA in the germline V gene. The CDR3 DNA reads as TGCAGCGTGTCGGGACAGGGGGCGAGGGGCGAGCAGTGCTTC. Residues: CSVSGQGARGEQCF.

In the case of this clonotype: This clone may be a read error of a much larger clone one base away. As the CDR3 is not closed by the conserved phenylalanine or tryptophan, this likely results from a read error. This sequence joins TRBV10-3 and TRBJ1-2; 7 bases fit TRBD1. This CDR3 spans 17 amino acids. CDR1 and CDR2 (germline): ENHRY, SYGVKD. With 7 bases clipped from V and 4 bases from J, the junction kept 18 bases outside the gene matches. The CDR3 sequence: CAITYSGGGADFYGYTL. The CDR3 DNA reads as TGTGCCATCACCTATTCAGGGGGGGGGGCGGACTTCTATGGCTACACCCTC.

Only a few counts were recorded for this clonotype. The V gene is TRBV6-6, the J gene TRBJ2-2; 14 bases fit TRBD2. This CDR3 is built from 19 residues. V gave up 2 bases and J gave up 6 bases; unmatched junction bases: 11. The germline V gene has CDR1 MNHNY and CDR2 SVGAGI (reference sequence). The DNA of the CDR3 is TGTGCCAGCAGTTACGGGACTAGCGGGAGCCAATTTAATCCCGGGGAGCTGTTTTTT. Its translation is CASSYGTSGSQFNPGELFF.

This chain connects TRBV5-5 to TRBJ1-1; unclear D gene. V was trimmed by 0 bases and J by 2 bases, leaving 11 bases between them. The CDR3 runs 15 residues. The germline CDR1 and CDR2 sequences are SGHKS and YYEKEE (reference sequence). CDR3 in DNA: TGTGCCAGCAGCTTGGCTGGCAGCAGTAACACTGAAGCTTTCTTT. The encoded protein is CASSLAGSSNTEAFF.

The CDR3 spells CASSQTSGYYNEQFF. The CDR3 bases are TGTGCCAGCAGCCAAACTAGCGGTTACTACAATGAGCAGTTCTTC. The chain carries TRBV9 and TRBJ2-1; the match to TRBD2 covers 8 bases. Germline-derived CDR1 and CDR2 are SGDLS and YYNGEE. This CDR3 has 15 amino acids. V trimming: 4 bases; J trimming: 3 bases; junction bases outside the gene matches: 6.